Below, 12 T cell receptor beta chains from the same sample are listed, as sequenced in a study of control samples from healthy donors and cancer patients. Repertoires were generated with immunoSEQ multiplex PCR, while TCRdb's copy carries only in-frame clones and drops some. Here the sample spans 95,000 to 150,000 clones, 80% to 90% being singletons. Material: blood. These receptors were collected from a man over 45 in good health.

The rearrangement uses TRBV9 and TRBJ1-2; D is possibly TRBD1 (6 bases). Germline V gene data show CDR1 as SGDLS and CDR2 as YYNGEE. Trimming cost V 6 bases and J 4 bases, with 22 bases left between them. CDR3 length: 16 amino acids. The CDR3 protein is CASTPTGAVPGYGYTF. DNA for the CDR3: TGTGCCAGCACCCCGACAGGAGCAGTTCCTGGCTATGGCTACACCTTC.

The DNA of the CDR3 is TGTGCCAGTAGTACTGGCTGGGGAGATACGCAGTATTTT. Protein: CASSTGWGDTQYF. The chain is built from TRBV19 and TRBJ2-3; the D is unclear. The CDR3 contains 13 residues. Trimming pared 4 bases from V and 5 bases from J, leaving 10 bases between. Per germline, CDR1 LNHDA and CDR2 SQIVND (reference sequence).

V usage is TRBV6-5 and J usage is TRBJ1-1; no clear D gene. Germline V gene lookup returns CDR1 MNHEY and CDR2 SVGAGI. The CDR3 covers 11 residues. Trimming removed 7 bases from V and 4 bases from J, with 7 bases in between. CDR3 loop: CASNEITEAFF. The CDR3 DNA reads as TGTGCCAGCAACGAAATCACTGAAGCTTTCTTT.

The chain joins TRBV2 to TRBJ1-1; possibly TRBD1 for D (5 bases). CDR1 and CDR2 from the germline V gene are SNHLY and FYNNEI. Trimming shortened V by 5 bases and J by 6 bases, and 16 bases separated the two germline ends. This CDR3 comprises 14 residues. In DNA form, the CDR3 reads TGTGCCAGCAGTCCCATGGGCCCGGGACCTGAAGCTTTCTTT. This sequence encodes CASSPMGPGPEAFF.

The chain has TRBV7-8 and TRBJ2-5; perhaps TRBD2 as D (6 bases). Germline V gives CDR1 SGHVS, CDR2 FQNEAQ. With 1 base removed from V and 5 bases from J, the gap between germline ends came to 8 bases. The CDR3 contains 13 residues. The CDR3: CASSLGGRETQYF. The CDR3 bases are TGTGCCAGCAGCTTAGGGGGGAGGGAGACCCAGTACTTC.

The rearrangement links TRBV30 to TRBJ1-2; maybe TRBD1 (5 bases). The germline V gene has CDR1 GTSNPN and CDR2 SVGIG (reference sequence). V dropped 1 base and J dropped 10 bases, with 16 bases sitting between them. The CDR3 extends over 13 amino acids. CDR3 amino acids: CAWSAMRGDDYTF. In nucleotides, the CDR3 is TGTGCCTGGAGTGCGATGAGGGGCGATGACTACACCTTC.

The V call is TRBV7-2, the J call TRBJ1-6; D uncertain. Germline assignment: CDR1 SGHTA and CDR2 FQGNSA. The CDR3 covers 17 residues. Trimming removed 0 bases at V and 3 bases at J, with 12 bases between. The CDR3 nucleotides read TGTGCCAGCAGCTTAGCCCTTGGAACTGACTATAATTCACCCCTCCACTTT. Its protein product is CASSLALGTDYNSPLHF.

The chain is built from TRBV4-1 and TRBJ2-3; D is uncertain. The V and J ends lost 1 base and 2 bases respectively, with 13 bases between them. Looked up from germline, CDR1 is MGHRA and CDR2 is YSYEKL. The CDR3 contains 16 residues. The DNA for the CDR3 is TGCGCCAGCAGCCAAGTAGATATGGGCTTCACAGATACGCAGTATTTT. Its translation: CASSQVDMGFTDTQYF.

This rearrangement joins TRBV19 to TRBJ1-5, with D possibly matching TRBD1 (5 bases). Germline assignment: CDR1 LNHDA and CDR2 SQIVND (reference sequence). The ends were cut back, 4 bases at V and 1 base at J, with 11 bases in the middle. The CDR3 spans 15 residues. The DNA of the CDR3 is TGTGCCAGTAGTACAGGGCGGGGAAGCAATCAGCCCCAGCATTTT. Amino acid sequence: CASSTGRGSNQPQHF. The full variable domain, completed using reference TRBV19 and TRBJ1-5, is DGGITQSPKYLFRKEGQNVTLSCEQNLNHDAMYWYRQDPGQGLRLIYYSQIVNDFQKGDIAEGYSVSREKKESFPLTVTSAQKNPTAFYLCASSTGRGSNQPQHFGDGTRLSIL.

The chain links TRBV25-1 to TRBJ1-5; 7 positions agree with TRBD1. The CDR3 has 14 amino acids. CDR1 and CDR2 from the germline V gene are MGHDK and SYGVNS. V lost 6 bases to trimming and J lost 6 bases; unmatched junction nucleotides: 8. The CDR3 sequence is CASSETGTGQPQHF. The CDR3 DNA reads TGTGCCAGCAGCGAGACAGGGACGGGTCAGCCCCAGCATTTT.

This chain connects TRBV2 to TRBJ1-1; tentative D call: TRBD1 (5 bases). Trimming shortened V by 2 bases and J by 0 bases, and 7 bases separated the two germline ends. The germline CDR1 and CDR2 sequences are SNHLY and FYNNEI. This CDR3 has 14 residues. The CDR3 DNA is TGTGCCAGCAGTGAACAGGGATTGAACACTGAAGCTTTCTTT. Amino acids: CASSEQGLNTEAFF.

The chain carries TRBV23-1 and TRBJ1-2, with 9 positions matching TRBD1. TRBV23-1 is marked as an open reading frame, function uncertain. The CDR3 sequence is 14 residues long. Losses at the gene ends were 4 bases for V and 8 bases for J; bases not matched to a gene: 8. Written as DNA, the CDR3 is TGCGCCAGCAGTCCCTACGGGACAGGGAACGGCTACACCTTC. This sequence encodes CASSPYGTGNGYTF.